In its sample, the clone carrying this TCR beta chain was seen a few times. This sample is drawn from a study of T cells after yellow fever vaccination. TCRdb passed the 5' RACE reads through MiXCR, listing each CDR3 protein once. The sample yields 280,000 or so distinct CDR3 sequences, approximately 10% seen once. The sample in question was CD4+ T cells sorted from PBMCs, obtained 5 days after the yellow fever booster vaccination. This TCR derives from a man between 18 and 29 years old who received the YFV17D yellow fever vaccine.

This chain's CDR3 is CASSYRGLAGSTDTQYF. Written as DNA, the CDR3 is TGTGCCAGCAGTTACCGGGGACTAGCGGGGAGCACAGATACGCAGTATTTT. The chain links TRBV6-5 to TRBJ2-3; 13 bases are a match to TRBD2. The V segment lost 2 bases and the J segment 0 bases; nucleotides outside the gene matches: 2. CDR3 size: 17 residues. Germline V gene lookup returns CDR1 MNHEY and CDR2 SVGAGI.